The 18 T cell receptor beta chains listed next were all sequenced from one sample in a study of blood T cell repertoires in COVID-19. Sequencing was performed with immunoSEQ multiplex PCR; in TCRdb, only in-frame clones are kept and a portion is missing. The sample lists 250,000 to 400,000 clones, less than 85% occurring once. Sample: PBMCs or T cells enriched from blood (not recorded which). The receptors were gathered from a woman aged 25 to 45 who had been exposed to COVID-19.

The gene calls are TRBV7-2 and TRBJ2-7, with 9 bases aligning to TRBD2. Looked up from germline, CDR1 is SGHTA and CDR2 is FQGNSA. The CDR3 covers 15 residues. Trimming at V came to 5 bases and at J to 2 bases, leaving 7 bases not matched to a gene. The CDR3 bases are TGTGCCAGCAGCCATAGCGGGAGAACCGCCTACGAGCAGTACTTC. It yields the protein CASSHSGRTAYEQYF.

V is TRBV7-2 and J is TRBJ2-3; TRBD2 matches 8 bases. This CDR3 region has 15 residues. The trim removed 5 bases at V and 3 bases at J, leaving 7 bases unmatched. CDR1 and CDR2 (germline): SGHTA, FQGNSA. CDR3 sequence: CASSPVSGVTDTQYF. The CDR3 DNA sequence: TGTGCCAGCAGCCCAGTTAGCGGGGTGACAGATACGCAGTATTTT.

The chain joins TRBV28 to TRBJ1-2; 8 positions match TRBD1. The germline CDR1 and CDR2 sequences are MDHEN and SYDVKM. V dropped 7 bases and J dropped 1; count of bases not matched to a gene: 5. The CDR3 sequence is 14 residues long. Written as DNA, the CDR3 is TGTGCCAGCACCCCAGGGGGCCTTAACTATGGCTACACCTTC. Its protein is CASTPGGLNYGYTF.

The chain employs TRBV11-3 and TRBJ2-3; TRBD2 agrees at 8 bases. Germline trimming cut 6 bases from V and 2 bases from J; bases unmatched to any gene: 10. The CDR3 sequence is 16 residues long. CDR1 is SGHNT, CDR2 YENEEA, per germline. CDR3 residues: CASSSGLAGNTDTQYF. CDR3 bases: TGTGCCAGCAGTTCGGGGTTAGCGGGGAACACAGATACGCAGTATTTT. Variable domain in full (rest from reference TRBV11-3 and TRBJ2-3): EAGVVQSPRYKIIEKKQPVAFWCNPISGHNTLYWYLQNLGQGPELLIRYENEEAVDDSQLPKDRFSAERLKGVDSTLKIQPAELGDSAVYLCASSSGLAGNTDTQYFGPGTRLTVL.

The chain links TRBV12-3 or TRBV12-4 to TRBJ2-7, with D possibly TRBD1 on 6 matching bases. The CDR3 has 11 amino acids. Trimming cost V 8 bases and J 5 bases, with 10 bases left between them. The DNA for the CDR3 is TGTGCCAGCGAACAGGGTAACGAGCAGTACTTC. This codes for CASEQGNEQYF.

In this sample, this clone turned up once. The rearrangement uses TRBV2 and TRBJ2-1, with 11 bases aligning to TRBD2. V was clipped by 9 bases and J by 4 bases; unmatched bases: 5. CDR1 SNHLY and CDR2 FYNNEI come from the germline V gene. The CDR3 covers 14 residues. The CDR3, as DNA: TGTGCCAGAGGGGCTAGCGGGAGGTACAATGAGCAGTTCTTC. It encodes CARGASGRYNEQFF. The entire variable domain, with the rest obtained from reference TRBV2 and TRBJ2-1, is as follows: EPEVTQTPSHQVTQMGQEVILRCVPISNHLYFYWYRQILGQKVEFLVSFYNNEISEKSEIFDDQFSVERPDGSNFTLKIRSTKLEDSAMYFCARGASGRYNEQFFGPGTRLTVL.

This chain connects TRBV12-3 or TRBV12-4 to TRBJ2-7; 9 nucleotides line up with TRBD1. The CDR3 covers 13 residues. V was pared by 10 bases and J by 5 bases, with 9 bases of the junction left unmatched. In nucleotides, the CDR3 is TGTGCCACCCTGGGACAGGGAGGGGACGAGCAGTACTTC. Its protein is CATLGQGGDEQYF.

The CDR3 nucleotides are TGTGCCAGCAGTTTACGGGATACGCAGTATTTT. It specifies CASSLRDTQYF. This rearrangement joins TRBV28 to TRBJ2-3; D ambiguous. This CDR3 comprises 11 residues. V lost 2 bases and J 6 bases, leaving 3 bases between the germline ends. Germline lookup yields CDR1 MDHEN and CDR2 SYDVKM.

The chain uses TRBV18 and TRBJ1-5; 7 bases agree with TRBD1. Germline loops: CDR1 KGHSH, CDR2 LQKENI. The CDR3 spans 15 residues. V trimming: 2 bases; J trimming: 5 bases; junction bases outside the gene matches: 6. The CDR3, as DNA: TGTGCCAGCTCACCAGAGACAGGGAGCGATCAGCCCCAGCATTTT. It translates to CASSPETGSDQPQHF. The full variable domain, in which reference TRBV18 and TRBJ1-5 provide the parts outside the CDR3, is NAGVMQNPRHLVRRRGQEARLRCSPMKGHSHVYWYRQLPEEGLKFMVYLQKENIIDESGMPKERFSAEFPKEGPSILRIQQVVRGDSAAYFCASSPETGSDQPQHFGDGTRLSIL.

The chain combines TRBV11-2 with TRBJ1-2; no clear D. V shed 0 bases and J shed 4 bases, with 12 bases lying between them. Germline lookup yields CDR1 SGHAT and CDR2 FQNNGV. The CDR3 runs to 15 residues. This CDR3 is CASSLDMADFYGYTF. CDR3 in DNA: TGTGCCAGCAGCTTAGATATGGCGGATTTCTATGGCTACACCTTC.

With regard to this clone: The junction does not match germline at one end; this may be a read error. The V gene is TRBV15, the J gene TRBJ1-4; D might be TRBD1 (5 bases). This CDR3 is built from 13 residues. Germline loops: CDR1 LNHNV, CDR2 YYDKDF (reference sequence). This CDR3 is CATGRENNEKLFF. DNA for the CDR3: TGTGCCACCGGCAGGGAGAATAATGAAAAACTGTTTTTT.

V gene TRBV19 combines with J gene TRBJ2-3, with 9 bases that match TRBD1. Germline V gene data show CDR1 as LNHDA and CDR2 as SQIVND (reference sequence). J lost 3 bases, V lost 6 bases, and 10 bases had no gene match. The length of the CDR3 is 16 residues. The CDR3: CASSKRDRVKTDTQYF. CDR3 nucleotides: TGTGCCAGTAGCAAACGGGACAGGGTGAAAACAGATACGCAGTATTTT.

The J gene is TRBJ1-2, the V gene TRBV7-6; 11 positions match TRBD1. CDR3 length: 14 residues. Germline CDR1 reads SGHVS; CDR2 reads FNYEAQ. Trimming at V came to 5 bases and at J to 8 bases, leaving 7 bases not matched to a gene. The CDR3 region has the DNA TGTGCCAGCAGCGGGACAGGGGGAAATGAAGGCTACACCTTC. Its translation is CASSGTGGNEGYTF.

The V call is TRBV10-3, the J call TRBJ1-2; D may be TRBD1 (6 bases). The germline CDR1 and CDR2 sequences are ENHRY and SYGVKD. The V end was cut by 6 bases, the J end by 4 bases, with 15 bases between. The CDR3 loop spans 14 amino acids. In nucleotides, the CDR3 is TGTGCCATCAGGGGGGCTGAAGGGGCCTATGGCTACACCTTC. The encoded protein is CAIRGAEGAYGYTF.

This chain uses TRBV27 with TRBJ1-2; 10 bases line up with TRBD1. This CDR3 comprises 14 residues. The germline V gene encodes CDR1 MNHEY and CDR2 SMNVEV (reference sequence). V trimming: 4 bases; J trimming: 9 bases; junction bases outside the gene matches: 8. This CDR3 reads CASSYIGQGGSYTF. The CDR3 DNA follows: TGTGCCAGCAGTTATATCGGACAGGGGGGGAGCTACACCTTC.

The gene calls are TRBV24-1 and TRBJ1-4, with D uncertain. V lost 3 bases and J 10 bases, leaving 17 bases between the germline ends. The length of the CDR3 is 15 residues. The germline CDR1 and CDR2 sequences are KGHDR and SFDVKD. The CDR3 spells CATSDANQRGGKLFF. CDR3 in DNA: TGTGCCACCAGTGATGCCAACCAGAGAGGTGGAAAACTGTTTTTT.

The V gene is TRBV6-5, the J gene TRBJ2-1; TRBD2 aligns across 8 bases. Germline V gene sequence: CDR1 MNHEY, CDR2 SVGAGI. This CDR3 comprises 15 residues. Unmatched junction bases numbered 11, after V lost 8 bases and J lost 5 bases. The CDR3 nucleotides read TGTGCCAGCCAGACCGAAGCGCGGGGGGACAATGAGCAGTTCTTC. Its translation is CASQTEARGDNEQFF.

V gene TRBV2 combines with J gene TRBJ2-5; 7 nucleotides align to TRBD1. This CDR3 region has 13 residues. V shed 5 bases and J 5 bases; nucleotides not matched to a gene: 5. CDR1 SNHLY and CDR2 FYNNEI come from the germline V gene. CDR3 residues: CASSSDRLETQYF. The CDR3 coding sequence is TGTGCCAGCAGTTCGGACAGGTTGGAGACCCAGTACTTC.